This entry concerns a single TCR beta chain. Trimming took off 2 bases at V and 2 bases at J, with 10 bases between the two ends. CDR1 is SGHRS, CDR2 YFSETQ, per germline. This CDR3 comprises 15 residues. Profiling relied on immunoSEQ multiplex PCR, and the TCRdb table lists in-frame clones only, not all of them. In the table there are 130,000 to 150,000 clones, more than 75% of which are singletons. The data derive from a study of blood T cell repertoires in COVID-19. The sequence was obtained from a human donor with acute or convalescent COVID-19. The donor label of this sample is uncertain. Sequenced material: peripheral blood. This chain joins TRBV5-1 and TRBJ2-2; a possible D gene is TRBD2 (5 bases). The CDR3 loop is CASSFPGSNTGELFF. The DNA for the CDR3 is TGCGCCAGCAGCTTTCCGGGATCTAACACCGGGGAGCTGTTTTTT.